This T cell receptor beta chain was found in a study of response to subunit inactivated influenza vaccine (dated by TCRdb to between 2018 and 2020). Background for the entire study: Deep quantitative T cell receptor repertoire profiling was used in the study to track responses to a trivalent subunit inactivated influenza vaccine. Overall study outcomes, separate from this receptor: It was suggested by the authors that each seasonal influenza vaccination may recruit only a limited number of new T cells.

Library preparation was by RT-PCR. Sequencing was performed on an Illumina HiSeq 2500. The public reads were run again by TCRdb, first through fastp at Q25 and then through MiXCR, and only productive beta chains were kept. Entries are consolidated by CDR3 protein sequence, retaining the most common genes and DNA. For this sample the table gives about 520,000 distinct CDR3 sequences, of which approximately 6.9% were detected only once. The ten largest clones take up 13% of the sample. V and J are trimmed by 4 bases and 4 bases, and the gene matches miss 5 bases of the junction. The germline V gene sets CDR1 to MGHRA and CDR2 to YSYEKL. From its cysteine to its phenylalanine, the CDR3 spans 15 amino acids. This entry keeps only the CDR3 DNA: 45 bases, framed from base 1. A note on this clonotype: The antigen it recognizes is unknown. Qualities for individual bases were not recorded, and no much larger clone is one base off.

This sequence originates from a man aged 50 to 69 who received an inactivated influenza vaccine. Donor details come from another sample of the same person, matched by shared clones. The material sequenced was PBMCs from blood, taken approximately 25 months after vaccination. Here the chain combines TRBV4-1 and TRBJ1-2; 11 junctional bases match TRBD1. The DNA sequence is as follows: TGCGCCAGCAGCCGAGGACAGGGGGCTAGCTATGGCTACACCTTC. It translates to CASSRGQGASYGYTF.